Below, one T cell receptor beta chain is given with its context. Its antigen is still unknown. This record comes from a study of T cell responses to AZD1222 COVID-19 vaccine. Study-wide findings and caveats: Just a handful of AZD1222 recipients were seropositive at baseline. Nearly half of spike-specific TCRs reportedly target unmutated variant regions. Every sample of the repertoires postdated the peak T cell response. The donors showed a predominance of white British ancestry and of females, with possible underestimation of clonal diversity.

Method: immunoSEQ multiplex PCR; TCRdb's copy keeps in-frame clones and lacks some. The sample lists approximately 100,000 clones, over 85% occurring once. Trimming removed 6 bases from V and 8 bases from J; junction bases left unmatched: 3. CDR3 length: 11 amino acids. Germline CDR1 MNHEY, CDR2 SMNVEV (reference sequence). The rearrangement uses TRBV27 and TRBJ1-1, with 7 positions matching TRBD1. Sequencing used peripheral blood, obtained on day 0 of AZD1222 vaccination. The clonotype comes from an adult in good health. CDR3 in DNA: TGTGCCAGCAGGACAGGGACGGAAGCTTTCTTT. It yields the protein CASRTGTEAFF.